The 2 T cell receptor beta chains below all came from one sample that was sequenced in a study of shared clonotypes between healthy human individuals. Assay: immunoSEQ multiplex PCR; the TCRdb copy retains only in-frame clones and omits some. The sample includes approximately 2,000,000 clones, over 85% seen only once; the top ten take approximately 1.6%. In the naive CD8 group, cells lacked CD45RO and were positively selected for CCR7, so terminally differentiated effector memory CD45RA+ cells were left out. Sequencing was carried out using naive CD8+ T cells from PBMCs. The receptors derive from a young man in good health. Some clones in this sample may be carry-over from other donors' samples.

The chain combines TRBV4-1 with TRBJ2-1; TRBD2 matches 7 bases. Trimming cost V 4 bases and J 6 bases; bases outside gene matches: 9. This CDR3 is built from 15 residues. CDR1 and CDR2 from the germline V gene are MGHRA and YSYEKL. The CDR3 DNA sequence: TGCGCCAGCAGCCTTTTGTGGGAGGGCAGCAATGAGCAGTTCTTC. It translates to CASSLLWEGSNEQFF.

The genes are TRBV6-1 and TRBJ1-2, with 7 bases identical to TRBD1. Trimming removed 1 base from V and 8 bases from J; junction bases left unmatched: 13. Per the germline V gene, CDR1 is MNHNS and CDR2 is SASEGT. This CDR3 is built from 16 residues. CDR3 DNA sequence: TGTGCCAGCAGTGAAGGTTCCGAGAACAGGGGAGGAGGCTACACCTTC. Translated: CASSEGSENRGGGYTF.